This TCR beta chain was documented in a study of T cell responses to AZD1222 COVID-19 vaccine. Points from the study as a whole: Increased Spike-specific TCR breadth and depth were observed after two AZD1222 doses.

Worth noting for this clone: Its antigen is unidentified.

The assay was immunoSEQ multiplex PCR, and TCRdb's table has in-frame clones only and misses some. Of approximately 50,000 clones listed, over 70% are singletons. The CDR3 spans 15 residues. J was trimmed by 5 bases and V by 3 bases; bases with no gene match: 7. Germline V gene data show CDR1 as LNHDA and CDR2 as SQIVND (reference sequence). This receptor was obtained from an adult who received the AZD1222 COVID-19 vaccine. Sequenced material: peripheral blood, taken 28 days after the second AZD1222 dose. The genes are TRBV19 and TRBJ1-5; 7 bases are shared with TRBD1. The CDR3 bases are TGTGCCAGTAGTATCAGGGGGGACCTAGATCAGCCCCAGCATTTT. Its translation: CASSIRGDLDQPQHF.